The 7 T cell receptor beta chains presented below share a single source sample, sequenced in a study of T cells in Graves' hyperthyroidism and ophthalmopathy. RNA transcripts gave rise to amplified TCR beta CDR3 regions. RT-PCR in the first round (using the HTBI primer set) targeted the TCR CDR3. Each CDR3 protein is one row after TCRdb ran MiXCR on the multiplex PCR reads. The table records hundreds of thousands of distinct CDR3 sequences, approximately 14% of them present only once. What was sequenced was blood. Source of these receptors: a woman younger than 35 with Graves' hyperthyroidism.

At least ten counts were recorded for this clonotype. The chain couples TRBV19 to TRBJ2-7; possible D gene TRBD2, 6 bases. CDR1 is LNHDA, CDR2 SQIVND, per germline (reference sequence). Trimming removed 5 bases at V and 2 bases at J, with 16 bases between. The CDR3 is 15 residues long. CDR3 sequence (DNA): TGTGCCAGTAGTCCGGGCGGGATTTCTACCTACGAGCAGTACTTC. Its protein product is CASSPGGISTYEQYF.

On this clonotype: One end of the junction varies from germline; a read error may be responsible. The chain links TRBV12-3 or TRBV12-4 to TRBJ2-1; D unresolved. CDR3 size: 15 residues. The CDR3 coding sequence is TGTGCCAGCACCCCCGCGCTTGCGGTGAGCAATGGGCAGTTCTTC. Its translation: CASTPALAVSNGQFF.

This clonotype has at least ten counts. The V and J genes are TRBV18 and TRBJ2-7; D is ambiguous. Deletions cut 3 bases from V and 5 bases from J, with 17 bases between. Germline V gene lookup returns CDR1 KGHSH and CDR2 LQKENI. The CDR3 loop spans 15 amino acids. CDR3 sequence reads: CASSPLGPNPHEQYF. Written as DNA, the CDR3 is TGTGCCAGCTCACCCCTAGGGCCAAACCCTCACGAGCAGTACTTC. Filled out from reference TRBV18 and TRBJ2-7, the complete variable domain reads NAGVMQNPRHLVRRRGQEARLRCSPMKGHSHVYWYRQLPEEGLKFMVYLQKENIIDESGMPKERFSAEFPKEGPSILRIQQVVRGDSAAYFCASSPLGPNPHEQYFGPGTRLTVT.

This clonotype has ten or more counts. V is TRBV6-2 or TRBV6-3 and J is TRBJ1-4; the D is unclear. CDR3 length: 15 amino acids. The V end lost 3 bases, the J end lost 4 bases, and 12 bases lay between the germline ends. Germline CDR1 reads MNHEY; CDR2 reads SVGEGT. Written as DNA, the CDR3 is TGTGCCAGCAGTTATCGGGGAAAGGTTAATGAAAAACTGTTTTTT. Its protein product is CASSYRGKVNEKLFF.

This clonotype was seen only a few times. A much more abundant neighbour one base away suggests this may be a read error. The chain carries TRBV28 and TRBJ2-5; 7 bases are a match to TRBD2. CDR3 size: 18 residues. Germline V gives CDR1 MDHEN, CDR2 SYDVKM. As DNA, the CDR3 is TGTGCCAGCAGTTTGATTGCCAGACTAGCCCGGGGGGAAGAGGCCCAGTACTTC. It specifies CASSLIARLARGEEAQYF.

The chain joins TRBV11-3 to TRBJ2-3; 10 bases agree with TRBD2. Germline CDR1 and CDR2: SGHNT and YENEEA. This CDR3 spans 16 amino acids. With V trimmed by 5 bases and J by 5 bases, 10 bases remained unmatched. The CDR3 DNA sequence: TGTGCCAGCAGCCCCAGAGGAAGCGGGGGGGGAGATACGCAGTATTTT. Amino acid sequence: CASSPRGSGGGDTQYF.

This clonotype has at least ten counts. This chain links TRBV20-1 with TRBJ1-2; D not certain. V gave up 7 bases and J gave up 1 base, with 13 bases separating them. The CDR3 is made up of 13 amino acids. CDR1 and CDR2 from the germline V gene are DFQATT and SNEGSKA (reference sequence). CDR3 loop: CSVPRPLNYGYTF. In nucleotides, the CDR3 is TGCAGTGTACCGCGGCCCCTTAACTATGGCTACACCTTC.